A single T cell receptor beta chain is shown here with its context. Its antigen is still unknown. Primers: 60 Vbeta forward and 13 Jbeta reverse. Only in-frame clones appear in the TCRdb table, and some are missing; sequencing was by immunoSEQ multiplex PCR. This table has approximately 250,000 clones, around 80% appearing once. This sample stems from a study of cytomegalovirus exposure and HLA in healthy donors. V dropped 2 bases and J dropped 4; count of bases not matched to a gene: 4. This CDR3 contains 15 residues. Germline values: CDR1 SEHNR, CDR2 FQNEAQ (reference sequence). Study results and limitations: It was assumed in the presence/absence analyses that sequencing depth was roughly uniform across donors. Later examination showed HLA-associated TCR beta chains had greater clonal expansion than equally common others. The study listed 164 cytomegalovirus-associated TCR beta chains. A previous analysis found most TCR beta V segments productive roughly 87% or roughly 30% of the time.

Sequenced material: PBMCs. The chain couples TRBV7-9 to TRBJ1-5; 8 nucleotides line up with TRBD1. The source of this sequence is a boy younger than 18 in good health and CMV-seronegative. This CDR3 reads CASSLSGGRNQPQHF. In nucleotides, the CDR3 is TGTGCCAGCAGCTTATCAGGGGGCAGGAATCAGCCCCAGCATTTT.